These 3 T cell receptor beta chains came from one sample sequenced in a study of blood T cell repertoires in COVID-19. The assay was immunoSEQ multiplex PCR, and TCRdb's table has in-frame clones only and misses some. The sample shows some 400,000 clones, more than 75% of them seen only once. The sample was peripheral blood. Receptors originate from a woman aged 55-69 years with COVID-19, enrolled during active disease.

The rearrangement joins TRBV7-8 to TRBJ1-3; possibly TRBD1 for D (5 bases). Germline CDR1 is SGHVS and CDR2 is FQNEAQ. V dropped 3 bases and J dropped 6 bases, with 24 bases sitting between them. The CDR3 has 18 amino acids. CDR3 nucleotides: TGTGCCAGCAGCTTTCTTTCAATGGACAATCTACTCCCAAACACCATATATTTT. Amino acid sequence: CASSFLSMDNLLPNTIYF.

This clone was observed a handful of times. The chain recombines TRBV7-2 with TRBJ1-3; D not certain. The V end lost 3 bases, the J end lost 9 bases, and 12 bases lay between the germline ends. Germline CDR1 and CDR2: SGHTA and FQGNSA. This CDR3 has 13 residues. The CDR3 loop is CASSLVLGSTIYF. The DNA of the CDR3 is TGTGCCAGCAGCTTGGTCTTGGGGAGCACCATATATTTT.

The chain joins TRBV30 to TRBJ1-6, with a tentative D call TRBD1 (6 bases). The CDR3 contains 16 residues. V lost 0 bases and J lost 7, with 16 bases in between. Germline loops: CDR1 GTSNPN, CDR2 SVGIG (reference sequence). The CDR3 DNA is TGTGCCTGGAGTGTACGAGCAGGGGTTGGGAATTCACCCCTCCACTTT. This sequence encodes CAWSVRAGVGNSPLHF. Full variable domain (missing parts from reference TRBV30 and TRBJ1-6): SQTIHQWPATLVQPVGSPLSLECTVEGTSNPNLYWYRQAAGRGLQLLFYSVGIGQISSEVPQNLSASRPQDRQFILSSKKLLLSDSGFYLCAWSVRAGVGNSPLHFGNGTRLTVT.